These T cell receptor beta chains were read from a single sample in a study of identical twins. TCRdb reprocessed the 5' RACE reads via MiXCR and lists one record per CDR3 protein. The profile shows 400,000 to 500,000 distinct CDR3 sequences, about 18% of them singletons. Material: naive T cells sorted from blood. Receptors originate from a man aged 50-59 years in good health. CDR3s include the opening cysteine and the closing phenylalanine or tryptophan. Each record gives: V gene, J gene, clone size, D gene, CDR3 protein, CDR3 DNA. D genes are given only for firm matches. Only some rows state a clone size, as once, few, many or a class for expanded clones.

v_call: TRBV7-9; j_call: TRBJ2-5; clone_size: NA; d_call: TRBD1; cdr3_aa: CASSFSQGAGETQYF; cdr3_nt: TGTGCCAGCAGCTTTTCTCAGGGGGCCGGGGAGACCCAGTACTTC
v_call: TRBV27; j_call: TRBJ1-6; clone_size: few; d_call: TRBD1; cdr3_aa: CASSYTGAGSPLHF; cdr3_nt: TGTGCCAGCAGTTACACAGGGGCGGGTTCACCCCTCCACTTT
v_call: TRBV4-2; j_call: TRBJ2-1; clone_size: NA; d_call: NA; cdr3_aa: CASSQAGGSGEQFF; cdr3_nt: TGTGCCAGCAGCCAAGCTGGGGGCTCCGGAGAGCAGTTCTTC
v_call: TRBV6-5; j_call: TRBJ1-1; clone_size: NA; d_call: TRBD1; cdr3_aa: CASSYIQGGYTEAFF; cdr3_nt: TGTGCCAGCAGTTACATACAGGGGGGGTATACTGAAGCTTTCTTT
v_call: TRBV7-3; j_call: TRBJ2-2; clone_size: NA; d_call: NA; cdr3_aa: CASSLKPYTGELFF; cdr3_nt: TGTGCCAGCAGCCTAAAACCCTACACCGGGGAGCTGTTTTTT
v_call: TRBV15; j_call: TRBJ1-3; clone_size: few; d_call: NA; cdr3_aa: CATSRDIQSGNTIYF; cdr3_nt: TGTGCCACCAGCAGAGATATCCAGTCTGGAAACACCATATATTTT
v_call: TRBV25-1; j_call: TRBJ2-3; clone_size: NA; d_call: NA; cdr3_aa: CASSDPGATDTQYF; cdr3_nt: TGTGCCAGCAGTGATCCAGGGGCCACAGATACGCAGTATTTT
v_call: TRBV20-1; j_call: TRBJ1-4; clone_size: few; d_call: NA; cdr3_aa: CSARPTENEKLFF; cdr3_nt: TGCAGTGCTAGGCCGACTGAAAATGAAAAACTGTTTTTT
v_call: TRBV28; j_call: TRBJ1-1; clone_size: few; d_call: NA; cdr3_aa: CASRLPRGRNTEAFF; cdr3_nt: TGTGCCAGCAGACTCCCCAGGGGACGGAACACTGAAGCTTTCTTT
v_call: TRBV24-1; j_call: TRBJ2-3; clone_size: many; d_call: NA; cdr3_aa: CATSDYTATQYF; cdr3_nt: TGTGCCACCAGTGACTACACGGCTACGCAGTATTTT
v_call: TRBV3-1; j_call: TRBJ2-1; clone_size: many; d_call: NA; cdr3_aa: CASSQDIQDYNEQFF; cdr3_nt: TGTGCCAGCAGCCAAGATATACAGGACTACAATGAGCAGTTCTTC
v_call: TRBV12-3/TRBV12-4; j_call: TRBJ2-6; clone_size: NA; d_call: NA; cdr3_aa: CAVRRPRTYRHNVLTF; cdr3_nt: TGTGCCGTCAGAAGGCCCCGAACCTACAGACACAACGTCCTGACTTTC
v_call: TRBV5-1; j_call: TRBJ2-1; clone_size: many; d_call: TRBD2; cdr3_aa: CASSPWASGDNEQFF; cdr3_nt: TGCGCCAGCAGCCCGTGGGCTAGCGGGGACAATGAGCAGTTCTTC
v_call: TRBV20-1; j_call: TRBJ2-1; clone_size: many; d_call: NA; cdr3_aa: CSAYDNEQFF; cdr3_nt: TGCAGTGCTTACGACAATGAGCAGTTCTTC
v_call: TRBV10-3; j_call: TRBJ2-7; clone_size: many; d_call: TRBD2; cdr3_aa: CASRGAGGYEQYF; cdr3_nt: TGTGCCTCTCGAGGGGCGGGGGGCTACGAGCAGTACTTC
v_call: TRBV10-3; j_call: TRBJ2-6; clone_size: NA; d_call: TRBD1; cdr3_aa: CAIKGDRGSGANVLTF; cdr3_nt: TGTGCCATCAAGGGGGACAGGGGCTCTGGGGCCAACGTCCTGACTTTC
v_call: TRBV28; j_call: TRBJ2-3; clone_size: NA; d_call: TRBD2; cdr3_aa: CASSPPGLGRHTQYF; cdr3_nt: TGTGCCAGCAGTCCGCCGGGACTAGGGCGGCATACGCAGTATTTT
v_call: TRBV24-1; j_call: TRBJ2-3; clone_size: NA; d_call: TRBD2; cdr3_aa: CATSDLAPRAGGSTDTQYF; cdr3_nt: TGTGCCACCAGTGATTTGGCCCCTCGAGCGGGGGGGAGCACAGATACGCAGTATTTT
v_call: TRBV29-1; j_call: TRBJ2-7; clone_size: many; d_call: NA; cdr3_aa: CSVRSRGNPYEQYF; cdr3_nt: TGCAGCGTTCGTTCCAGGGGAAACCCCTACGAGCAGTACTTC
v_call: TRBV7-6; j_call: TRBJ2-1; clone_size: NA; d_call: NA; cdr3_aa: CASSWFQGNEQFF; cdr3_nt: TGTGCCAGCAGCTGGTTTCAGGGCAATGAGCAGTTCTTC
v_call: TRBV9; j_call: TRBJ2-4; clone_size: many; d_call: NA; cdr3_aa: CASSVAREGPDLAKNIQYF; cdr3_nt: TGTGCCAGCAGCGTAGCCCGCGAGGGTCCCGACCTAGCCAAAAACATTCAGTACTTC
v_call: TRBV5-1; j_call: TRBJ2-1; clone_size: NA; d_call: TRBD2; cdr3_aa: CASSAGLAGVYNERFF; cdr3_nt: TGCGCCAGCAGCGCCGGACTAGCGGGGGTATACAATGAGCGGTTCTTC
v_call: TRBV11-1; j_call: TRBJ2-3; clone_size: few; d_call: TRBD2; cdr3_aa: CASSYPGLDNTQYF; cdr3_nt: TGTGCCAGCAGCTATCCGGGACTAGATAATACGCAGTATTTT
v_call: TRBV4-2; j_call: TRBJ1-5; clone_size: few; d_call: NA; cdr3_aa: CASSQDREPQHF; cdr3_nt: TGTGCCAGCAGCCAAGATAGGGAGCCCCAGCATTTT
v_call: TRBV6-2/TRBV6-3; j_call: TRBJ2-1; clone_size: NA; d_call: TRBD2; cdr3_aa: CASSRSGGNNEQFF; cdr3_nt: TGTGCCAGCAGTCGGTCGGGGGGGAACAATGAGCAGTTCTTC
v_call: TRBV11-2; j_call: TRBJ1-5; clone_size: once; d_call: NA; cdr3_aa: CASSLDWGPRSNQPQHF; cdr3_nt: TGTGCCAGCAGCTTAGATTGGGGCCCTCGGAGCAATCAGCCCCAGCATTTT
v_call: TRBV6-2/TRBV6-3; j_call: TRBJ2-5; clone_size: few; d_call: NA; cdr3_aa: CASSYEVGETQYF; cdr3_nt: TGTGCCAGCAGTTACGAGGTGGGAGAGACCCAGTACTTC
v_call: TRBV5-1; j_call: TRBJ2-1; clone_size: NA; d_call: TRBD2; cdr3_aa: CASSGLAGGRYNEQFF; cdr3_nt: TGCGCCAGCAGCGGACTAGCGGGCGGGAGGTACAATGAGCAGTTCTTC
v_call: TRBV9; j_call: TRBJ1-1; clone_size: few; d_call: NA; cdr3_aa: CASSGYGDTEAFF; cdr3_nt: TGTGCCAGCAGCGGATATGGAGACACTGAAGCTTTCTTT
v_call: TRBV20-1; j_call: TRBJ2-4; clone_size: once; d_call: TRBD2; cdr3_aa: CSAPSSGGADIQYF; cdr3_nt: TGCAGTGCTCCCTCTAGCGGGGGGGCTGACATTCAGTACTTC
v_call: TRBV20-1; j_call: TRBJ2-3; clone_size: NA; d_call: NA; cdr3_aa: CSASWGDTQYF; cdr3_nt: TGCAGTGCTAGTTGGGGAGATACGCAGTATTTT
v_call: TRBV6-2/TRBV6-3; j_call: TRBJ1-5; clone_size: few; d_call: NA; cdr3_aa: CASSYSTGTQPQHF; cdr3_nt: TGTGCCAGCAGTTATTCGACAGGAACCCAGCCCCAGCATTTT
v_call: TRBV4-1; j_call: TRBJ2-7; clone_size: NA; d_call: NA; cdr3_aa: CASSPVSAEFEQYF; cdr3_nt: TGCGCCAGCAGCCCGGTGTCGGCGGAATTCGAGCAGTACTTC
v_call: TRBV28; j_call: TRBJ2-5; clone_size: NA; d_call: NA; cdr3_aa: CASRTVKETQYF; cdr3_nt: TGTGCCAGCAGGACAGTCAAGGAGACCCAGTACTTC
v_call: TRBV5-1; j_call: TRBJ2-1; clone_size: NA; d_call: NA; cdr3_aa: CASRQTMDNEQFF; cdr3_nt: TGCGCCAGCCGCCAGACCATGGACAATGAGCAGTTCTTC
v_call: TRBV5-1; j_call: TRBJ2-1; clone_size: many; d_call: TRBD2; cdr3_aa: CASRPTSGAEGEQFF; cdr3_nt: TGCGCCAGCAGGCCGACTAGCGGGGCAGAAGGTGAGCAGTTCTTC
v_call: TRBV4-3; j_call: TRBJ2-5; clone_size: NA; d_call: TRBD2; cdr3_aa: CASSQDMGLAGVTQYF; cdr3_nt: TGCGCCAGCAGCCAAGATATGGGACTAGCGGGGGTGACCCAGTACTTC
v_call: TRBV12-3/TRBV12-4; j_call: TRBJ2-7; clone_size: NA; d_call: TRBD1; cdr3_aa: CASRVTGSDEQYF; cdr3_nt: TGTGCCAGCAGGGTGACAGGGAGCGACGAGCAGTACTTC
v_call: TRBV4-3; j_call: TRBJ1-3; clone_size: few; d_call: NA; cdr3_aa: CASSQVWGPSGNTIYF; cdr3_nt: TGCGCCAGCAGCCAAGTTTGGGGGCCCTCTGGAAACACCATATATTTT
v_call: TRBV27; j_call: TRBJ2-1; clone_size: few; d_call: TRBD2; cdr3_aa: CASSSPGLVSGDEQFF; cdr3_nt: TGTGCCAGCAGTTCCCCTGGACTAGTTTCCGGGGATGAGCAGTTCTTC
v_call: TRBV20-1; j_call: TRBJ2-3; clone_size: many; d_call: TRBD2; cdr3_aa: CSASGEPSRTDTQYF; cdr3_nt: TGCAGTGCGAGCGGGGAACCTAGCCGTACAGATACGCAGTATTTT
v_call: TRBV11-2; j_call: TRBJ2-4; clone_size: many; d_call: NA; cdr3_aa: CASSQTLGALANIQYF; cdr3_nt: TGTGCCAGCAGCCAGACACTGGGGGCCTTAGCGAACATTCAGTACTTC
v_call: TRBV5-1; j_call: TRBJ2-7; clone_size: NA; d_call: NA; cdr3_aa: CASSTGTDLLEQYF; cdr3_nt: TGCGCCAGCAGTACCGGGACCGACCTCCTCGAGCAGTACTTC
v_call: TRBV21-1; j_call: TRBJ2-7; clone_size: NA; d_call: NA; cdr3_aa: CASSKSTYEQYF; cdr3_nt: TGTGCCAGCAGCAAGAGCACCTACGAGCAGTACTTC
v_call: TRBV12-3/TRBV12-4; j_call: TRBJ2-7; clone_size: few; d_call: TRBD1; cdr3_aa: CASRGTGSSYEQYF; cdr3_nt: TGTGCCAGCAGGGGGACAGGTAGCTCCTACGAGCAGTACTTC
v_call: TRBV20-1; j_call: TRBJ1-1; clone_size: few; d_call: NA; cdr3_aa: CSARQSGHTNTEAFF; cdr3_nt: TGCAGTGCTAGGCAATCGGGACACACGAACACTGAAGCTTTCTTT
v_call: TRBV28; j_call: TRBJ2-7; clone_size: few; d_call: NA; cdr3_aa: CASSYTVEQYF; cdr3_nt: TGTGCCAGCAGTTACACAGTCGAGCAGTACTTC
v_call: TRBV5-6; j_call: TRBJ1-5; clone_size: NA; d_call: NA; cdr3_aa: CASSFGHGSNQPQHF; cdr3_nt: TGTGCCAGCAGCTTTGGTCACGGAAGCAATCAGCCCCAGCATTTT
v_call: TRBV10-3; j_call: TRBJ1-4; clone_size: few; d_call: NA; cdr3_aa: CAISESAGGEKLFF; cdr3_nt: TGTGCCATCAGTGAGTCGGCAGGAGGGGAAAAACTGTTTTTT
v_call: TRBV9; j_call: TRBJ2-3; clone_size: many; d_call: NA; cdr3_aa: CASSVTPGGTDTQYF; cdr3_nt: TGTGCCAGCAGCGTTACCCCGGGGGGCACGGATACGCAGTATTTT
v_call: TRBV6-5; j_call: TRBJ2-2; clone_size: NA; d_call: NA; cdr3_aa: CASSYGGRAGELFF; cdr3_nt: TGTGCCAGCAGTTACGGGGGGCGCGCCGGGGAGCTGTTTTTT
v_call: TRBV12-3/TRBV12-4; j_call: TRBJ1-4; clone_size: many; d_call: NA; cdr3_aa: CASSSRERHNEKLFF; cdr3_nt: TGTGCCAGCAGTTCGAGGGAGCGGCACAATGAAAAACTGTTTTTT
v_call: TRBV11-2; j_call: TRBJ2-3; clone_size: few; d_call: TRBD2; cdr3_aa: CASSLRLAEVGDTQYF; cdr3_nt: TGTGCCAGCAGCTTAAGGCTAGCGGAGGTAGGAGATACGCAGTATTTT
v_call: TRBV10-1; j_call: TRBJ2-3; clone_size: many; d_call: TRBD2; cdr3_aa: CASSESISGGPRTDTQYF; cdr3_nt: TGCGCCAGCAGTGAGTCAATTAGCGGGGGGCCTCGCACAGATACGCAGTATTTT
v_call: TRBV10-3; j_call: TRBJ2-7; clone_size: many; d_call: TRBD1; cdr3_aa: CAISEPRTGENPYEQYF; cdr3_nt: TGTGCCATCAGTGAGCCACGGACAGGGGAGAACCCCTACGAGCAGTACTTC